The 10 T cell receptor beta chains below come from one sample, sequenced in a study of T cell responses to AZD1222 COVID-19 vaccine. TCRdb's copy holds only in-frame clones and misses some; the assay was immunoSEQ multiplex PCR. The top ten clones hold roughly 29% of a sample with over 80,000 clones, 75% to 90% of them seen once. The sample in question was peripheral blood, obtained on day 0 of AZD1222 vaccination. The receptor source for this set is an adult in good health.

The chain uses TRBV4-2 and TRBJ2-2; possibly TRBD2 for D (6 bases). Deletions cut 1 base from V and 7 bases from J, with 22 bases between. This CDR3 has 18 amino acids. The germline V gene has CDR1 LGHNA and CDR2 YNFKEQ. CDR3 residues: CASSQAKGMAGSGGELFF. The CDR3 DNA sequence: TGTGCCAGCAGCCAAGCGAAAGGAATGGCGGGGTCCGGCGGGGAGCTGTTTTTT.

V and J are TRBV2 and TRBJ2-4, with a weak D call TRBD2 (5 bases). CDR3 length equals 16 residues. Germline-derived CDR1 and CDR2 are SNHLY and FYNNEI. V dropped 4 bases and J dropped 4 bases, with 17 bases sitting between them. The CDR3 reads CASSGSGEGPKNIQYF. The CDR3 region has the DNA TGTGCCAGCAGTGGGTCAGGAGAGGGCCCGAAAAACATTCAGTACTTC.

The V and J genes are TRBV7-9 and TRBJ1-2, with D perhaps TRBD1 (5 bases). V lost 1 base to trimming and J lost 8 bases, with 14 bases between them. Looked up from germline, CDR1 is SEHNR and CDR2 is FQNEAQ (reference sequence). The CDR3 sequence is 14 residues long. CDR3 in amino acids: CASSLVRGQEGYTF. The CDR3 coding sequence is TGTGCCAGCAGCTTAGTAAGGGGCCAGGAGGGCTACACCTTC.

As DNA, the CDR3 is TGTGCCAGCAGCTTAGCCGCAGCGCTCTCCTACGAGCAGTACTTC. Its translation is CASSLAAALSYEQYF. The J gene is TRBJ2-7, the V gene TRBV7-9, with unresolved D. CDR1 and CDR2 from the germline V gene are SEHNR and FQNEAQ (reference sequence). Deletions cut 0 bases from V and 0 bases from J, with 9 bases between. This CDR3 spans 15 amino acids.

The chain employs TRBV11-2 and TRBJ2-5; the D gene is possibly TRBD1 (5 bases). Trimming stripped 1 base from V and 0 bases from J, with 9 bases between. Germline loops: CDR1 SGHAT, CDR2 FQNNGV. This CDR3 region has 15 residues. This CDR3 reads CASSLAGRDQETQYF. CDR3 nucleotides: TGTGCCAGCAGCTTAGCGGGCAGGGACCAAGAGACCCAGTACTTC.

This clone was detected once. CDR3 DNA: TGTGCCAGCAGCTTAATTAAAGGGAATGAGCAGTTCTTC. It specifies CASSLIKGNEQFF. The chain couples TRBV5-4 to TRBJ2-1; D unclear. Germline V gene sequence: CDR1 SGHNT, CDR2 YYREEE (reference sequence). Trimming cost V 2 bases and J 7 bases, with 10 bases left between them. The CDR3 totals 13 residues.

This chain uses TRBV6-2 or TRBV6-3 with TRBJ1-2; 7 nucleotides align to TRBD1. The germline V gene has CDR1 MNHEY and CDR2 SVGEGT. The CDR3 is 17 residues long. J lost 5 bases, V lost 0 bases, and 12 bases had no gene match. This CDR3 is CASSYSILQGLSYGYTF. The CDR3 DNA is TGTGCCAGCAGTTACTCGATTTTACAGGGGCTATCTTATGGCTACACCTTC.

The chain has TRBV29-1 and TRBJ1-2; maybe TRBD1 (5 bases). The length of the CDR3 is 13 residues. Between the trimmed V and J ends, which lost 6 bases and 0 bases, there was a span of 11 bases. The germline gives CDR1 SQVTM, CDR2 ANQGSEA. The CDR3 loop reads CSVGGTANYGYTF. Here the CDR3 DNA reads TGCAGCGTCGGGGGGACGGCTAACTATGGCTACACCTTC.

V and J are TRBV9 and TRBJ2-3; TRBD2 aligns across 13 bases. The CDR3 has 18 amino acids. J gave up 6 bases and V 2 bases, and 12 bases lay outside the gene matches. Germline V gene sequence: CDR1 SGDLS, CDR2 YYNGEE. The CDR3 reads CASSVGTSGASPLDTQYF. The CDR3 DNA is TGTGCCAGCAGCGTCGGGACTAGCGGGGCTAGCCCACTGGATACGCAGTATTTT.

The chain recombines TRBV5-5 with TRBJ1-3, with 7 bases identical to TRBD1. J was trimmed by 4 bases and V by 5 bases; bases with no gene match: 9. In germline, CDR1 is SGHKS, CDR2 YYEKEE (reference sequence). The CDR3 runs to 15 residues. The CDR3 DNA follows: TGTGCCAGCAGACCAAATACAGGGGTCGGAAACACCATATATTTT. It is translated as CASRPNTGVGNTIYF. Filled out from reference TRBV5-5 and TRBJ1-3, the complete variable domain reads DAGVTQSPTHLIKTRGQQVTLRCSPISGHKSVSWYQQVLGQGPQFIFQYYEKEERGRGNFPDRFSARQFPNYSSELNVNALLLGDSALYLCASRPNTGVGNTIYFGEGSWLTVV.